This TCR beta chain is from a study of CD8 T cells in ankylosing spondylitis. This clonotype occurred many times. Its cognate antigen is unknown. The CDR3 runs 15 residues. Germline loops: CDR1 DFQATT, CDR2 SNEGSKA (reference sequence). The junction had 6 bases not matched to a gene; V was cut back by 3 bases and J by 1 base. Whole-study results and caveats: Disease-linked clones, CD8+, were relatively rare in peripheral blood. As reported, disease-linked clones showed significant enrichment in matched ankylosing spondylitis synovial fluid. Some motif variants had been reported before (in reactive arthritis synovial fluid and blood).

TCR beta libraries were made by quantitative 5'-RACE with molecular barcodes. TCRdb passed the 5' RACE reads through MiXCR, listing each CDR3 protein once. The sample holds some 240,000 distinct CDR3 sequences; around 7.8% are singletons and the top ten take 6.8%. The chain combines TRBV20-1 with TRBJ2-7; TRBD2 matches at 10 bases. Source material: blood, either unsorted or a sorted T cell fraction (not recorded which). The source of this sequence is a male donor with ankylosing spondylitis or in good health (not recorded which). For the CDR3, the DNA is TGCAGTGCTAGTGGGCTAGCGGGAGATTCCTACGAGCAGTACTTC. It translates to CSASGLAGDSYEQYF.